The 14 T cell receptor beta chains presented below share a single source sample, sequenced in a study of T cell repertoires in cytomegalovirus infection. TCRdb re-analysed the reads in MiXCR, keeping a single row per CDR3 protein. The sample contains 740,000 or so distinct CDR3 sequences, less than 40% of which appear only once. Input material: PBMCs. Receptors were obtained from a human donor in good health (CMV status not recorded). Some clones in this sample may be carry-over from other donors' samples.

This chain connects TRBV29-1 to TRBJ2-1; TRBD2 is a possible D gene (6 bases). CDR1 and CDR2 from the germline V gene are SQVTM and ANQGSEA. Deletions cut 8 bases from V and 5 bases from J, with 19 bases between. CDR3 length: 14 residues. CDR3 bases: TGCAGCCTATACCCCCCACCGGGGGACAATGAGCAGTTCTTC. This codes for CSLYPPPGDNEQFF.

The gene calls are TRBV4-1 and TRBJ2-7; D is perhaps TRBD1 (7 bases). V lost 0 bases and J 5 bases, leaving 17 bases between the germline ends. This CDR3 contains 16 residues. Germline values: CDR1 MGHRA, CDR2 YSYEKL. CDR3 DNA: TGCGCCAGCAGCCAAGAATGGGCAGGGGGAGGCGACGAGCAGTACTTC. Its protein is CASSQEWAGGGDEQYF.

This clonotype was counted only a few times. The chain is built from TRBV5-1 and TRBJ2-2; D is ambiguous. Germline V gene lookup returns CDR1 SGHRS and CDR2 YFSETQ. Trimming shortened V by 0 bases and J by 4 bases, and 10 bases separated the two germline ends. This CDR3 region has 15 residues. The CDR3 region has the DNA TGCGCCAGCAGCTTGGATAGCTGGGCCACCGGGGAGCTGTTTTTT. The encoded protein is CASSLDSWATGELFF.

The chain carries TRBV24-1 and TRBJ1-1; TRBD1 is a possible D gene (6 bases). Per germline, CDR1 KGHDR and CDR2 SFDVKD. The CDR3 runs to 18 residues. V lost 1 base to trimming and J lost 5 bases, with 22 bases between them. The CDR3 reads CATSDFFLVQGGGTEAFF. CDR3 coding DNA: TGTGCCACCAGTGATTTTTTTCTCGTACAGGGCGGCGGTACTGAAGCTTTCTTT.

V usage is TRBV29-1 and J usage is TRBJ2-5; D call uncertain. Germline V gene sequence: CDR1 SQVTM, CDR2 ANQGSEA. The CDR3 contains 12 residues. The V gene lost 4 bases and the J gene lost 0 bases, with 6 bases spanning the gap. The CDR3 coding sequence is TGCAGCGTTGTCCGGAACCAAGAGACCCAGTACTTC. Its protein is CSVVRNQETQYF.

V usage is TRBV5-6 and J usage is TRBJ2-5; the D gene is possibly TRBD1 (5 bases). The germline CDR1 and CDR2 sequences are SGHDT and YYEEEE. V was pared by 4 bases and J by 0 bases, with 19 bases between. The CDR3 runs 17 residues. CDR3 residues: CASSPPRGFSYQETQYF. CDR3 in DNA: TGTGCCAGCAGCCCCCCTAGGGGTTTCTCGTACCAAGAGACCCAGTACTTC.

This chain links TRBV28 with TRBJ1-2, with D possibly matching TRBD1 (5 bases). Trimming took 0 bases from V and 7 from J, leaving 18 bases between them. The germline gives CDR1 MDHEN, CDR2 SYDVKM. The CDR3 is made up of 16 amino acids. CDR3 sequence (DNA): TGTGCCAGCAGTTTATGGGGGGGGGAGTCCCTCGGTGGCTACACCTTC. Translated, it gives CASSLWGGESLGGYTF.

Many counts were recorded for this clonotype. The rearrangement links TRBV5-4 to TRBJ1-1; 7 bases agree with TRBD1. Germline V gene data show CDR1 as SGHNT and CDR2 as YYREEE (reference sequence). The ends lost 3 bases at V and 4 bases at J; junction bases unmatched: 3. The CDR3 consists of 13 residues. In nucleotides, the CDR3 is TGTGCCAGCAGCTACGCAGGGGGCACTGAAGCTTTCTTT. Its translation is CASSYAGGTEAFF. Full variable domain (outside the CDR3, taken from reference TRBV5-4 and TRBJ1-1): ETGVTQSPTHLIKTRGQQVTLRCSSQSGHNTVSWYQQALGQGPQFIFQYYREEENGRGNFPPRFSGLQFPNYSSELNVNALELDDSALYLCASSYAGGTEAFFGQGTRLTVV.

This clonotype was counted a single time. V is TRBV5-5 and J is TRBJ2-1; D is perhaps TRBD2 (6 bases). The germline V gene has CDR1 SGHKS and CDR2 YYEKEE (reference sequence). This CDR3 comprises 14 residues. V was shortened by 5 bases and J by 3 bases, with 12 bases between the two germline ends. Here the CDR3 reads CASSTGLLYNEQFF. The DNA of the CDR3 is TGTGCCAGCAGTACGGGACTCCTCTACAATGAGCAGTTCTTC. The variable domain in full, completed from reference TRBV5-5 and TRBJ2-1, reads DAGVTQSPTHLIKTRGQQVTLRCSPISGHKSVSWYQQVLGQGPQFIFQYYEKEERGRGNFPDRFSARQFPNYSSELNVNALLLGDSALYLCASSTGLLYNEQFFGPGTRLTVL.

This clonotype was counted a few times. The chain couples TRBV4-1 to TRBJ1-2; D unclear. The CDR3 length is 17 residues. From germline, CDR1 is MGHRA and CDR2 YSYEKL. Trimming left V 4 bases short and J 4 bases short, with 22 bases between. CDR3 amino acids: CASSRSQLDLELYGYTF. In nucleotides, the CDR3 is TGCGCCAGCAGCCGGTCCCAGCTTGATTTAGAACTCTATGGCTACACCTTC.

The chain carries TRBV26 and TRBJ1-1. TRBV26 is a listed pseudogene. The CDR3 contains 11 residues. The CDR3: CASSGLVEAFF. For the CDR3, the DNA is TGTGCCAGCAGTGGGTTGGTTGAAGCTTTCTTT.

This clonotype was picked up a small number of times. This sequence joins TRBV27 and TRBJ2-1; possible D gene TRBD1, 5 bases. V was clipped by 3 bases and J by 12 bases, with 15 bases between them. CDR1 is MNHEY, CDR2 SMNVEV, per germline (reference sequence). The CDR3 contains 13 residues. DNA of the CDR3: TGTGCCAGCAGTTTCCCAAGAACAGGAAGGCAGTTCTTC. As protein: CASSFPRTGRQFF.

The chain employs TRBV4-1 and TRBJ1-6; possibly TRBD1 for D (5 bases). Per the germline V gene, CDR1 is MGHRA and CDR2 is YSYEKL. The CDR3 runs 16 residues. With 0 bases removed from V and 8 bases from J, the gap between germline ends came to 14 bases. The CDR3 loop reads CASSQDRGIGDSPLHF. DNA of the CDR3: TGCGCCAGCAGCCAAGATAGGGGCATCGGGGATTCACCCCTCCACTTT.

This clonotype has a handful of counts. In DNA form, the CDR3 reads TGTGCCAGCAGCCCCAGGTCCACCTACGAGCAGTACTTC. Protein: CASSPRSTYEQYF. V gene TRBV7-9 combines with J gene TRBJ2-7; D is unclear. CDR1 and CDR2 (germline): SEHNR, FQNEAQ (reference sequence). Trimming stripped 5 bases from V and 2 bases from J, with 10 bases between. The CDR3 is made up of 13 amino acids.